This T cell receptor beta chain comes out of a study of blood T cell repertoires in COVID-19. Whole-study context: Collection of acute and convalescent COVID-19 samples took place in the United States, Italy and Spain.

Trimming took 8 bases from V and 5 from J, leaving 15 bases between them. The CDR3 contains 13 residues. In germline, CDR1 is SEHNR, CDR2 FQNEAQ (reference sequence). Participants were aged about 18 to 90 years, lived in over 20 US areas, and enrolled virtually. Some clones are missing from TCRdb's copy, which holds only in-frame ones; the method was immunoSEQ multiplex PCR. The sample contains some 250,000 clones, around 85% of which appear only once. This receptor was obtained from a woman aged 50 to 65 who had recovered from COVID-19. The rearrangement joins TRBV7-9 to TRBJ1-2; weak D call: TRBD1 (5 bases). The sequencing sample was made of PBMCs or T cells enriched from blood (not recorded which). CDR3 residues: CASRLGAGYGYTF. DNA for the CDR3: TGTGCCAGCCGATTAGGGGCTGGGTATGGCTACACCTTC.